The 16 T cell receptor beta chains below all came from one sample that was sequenced in a study of cytomegalovirus exposure and HLA in healthy donors. 13 Jbeta primers and 60 Vbeta primers were used for the PCR. The method was immunoSEQ multiplex PCR; TCRdb's version includes in-frame clones alone and lacks a portion of them. The sample lists around 180,000 clones; around 78% were seen once. Sequenced sample: PBMCs. The receptor set was obtained from a woman aged 50 to 60 in good health and CMV-seropositive.

The chain has TRBV2 and TRBJ1-1, with 7 bases lining up with TRBD1. Germline assignment: CDR1 SNHLY and CDR2 FYNNEI. The length of the CDR3 is 13 residues. J was trimmed by 4 bases and V by 4 bases; bases with no gene match: 3. The CDR3 spells CASSVGGGTEAFF. The DNA of the CDR3 is TGTGCCAGCAGTGTAGGGGGCGGCACTGAAGCTTTCTTT.

A single count supports this clone. This rearrangement joins TRBV7-6 to TRBJ2-5, with 14 bases lining up with TRBD2. V dropped 4 bases and J dropped 5; count of bases not matched to a gene: 3. This CDR3 spans 15 amino acids. Germline CDR1 is SGHVS and CDR2 is FNYEAQ. The CDR3 here is CASSSTSGGAETQYF. Written as DNA, the CDR3 is TGTGCCAGCAGCTCGACTAGCGGGGGGGCGGAGACCCAGTACTTC. Combining the CDR3 with reference TRBV7-6 and TRBJ2-5 gives the whole variable domain GAGVSQSPRYKVTKRGQDVALRCDPISGHVSLYWYRQALGQGPEFLTYFNYEAQQDKSGLPNDRFSAERPEGSISTLTIQRTEQRDSAMYRCASSSTSGGAETQYFGPGTRLLVL.

The chain uses TRBV6-1 and TRBJ1-6; 7 bases map to TRBD1. Unmatched junction bases numbered 6, after V lost 3 bases and J lost 4 bases. The CDR3 is made up of 16 amino acids. The germline CDR1 and CDR2 sequences are MNHNS and SASEGT. CDR3 sequence: CASSENRGNYNSPLHF. The DNA of the CDR3 is TGTGCCAGCAGTGAGAACAGGGGCAATTATAATTCACCCCTCCACTTT.

This clone appeared a single time. The rearrangement joins TRBV7-3 to TRBJ2-7, with 9 bases fitting TRBD1. J gave up 6 bases and V 2 bases, and 8 bases lay outside the gene matches. In germline, CDR1 is SGHTA, CDR2 FQGTGA. The CDR3 covers 15 residues. This CDR3 is CASSLSGTGFTEQYF. CDR3 in DNA: TGTGCCAGCAGCTTATCCGGGACAGGGTTCACCGAGCAGTACTTC.

This clone was seen only once. The chain combines TRBV5-5 with TRBJ1-2; no definite D call. The germline V gene encodes CDR1 SGHKS and CDR2 YYEKEE (reference sequence). The CDR3 has 17 residues. V was trimmed by 0 bases and J by 0 bases, leaving 15 bases between them. CDR3 DNA sequence: TGTGCCAGCAGCTTGGTAATGACTCGTTCTACTAACTATGGCTACACCTTC. Its protein product is CASSLVMTRSTNYGYTF.

The chain carries TRBV25-1 and TRBJ1-2, with D possibly being TRBD1 (6 bases). Trimming pared 2 bases from V and 4 bases from J, leaving 11 bases between. This CDR3 spans 14 amino acids. CDR1 and CDR2 from the germline V gene are MGHDK and SYGVNS. CDR3 in amino acids: CASSEQGSFYGYTF. CDR3 nucleotide sequence: TGTGCCAGCAGTGAACAGGGGTCATTCTATGGCTACACCTTC.

This chain's CDR3 is CASSARGTRGVTTEAFF. In DNA form, the CDR3 reads TGTGCCAGCAGCGCGAGAGGGACCAGGGGGGTGACAACTGAAGCTTTCTTT. The chain recombines TRBV9 with TRBJ1-1; 7 bases fit TRBD1. Trimming took 3 bases from V and 5 from J; bases not matched to a gene: 16. The CDR3 consists of 17 residues. Germline V gene lookup returns CDR1 SGDLS and CDR2 YYNGEE.

In this sample, this clone turned up once. The V and J genes are TRBV7-3 and TRBJ2-3; TRBD2 aligns across 7 bases. Germline V gene lookup returns CDR1 SGHTA and CDR2 FQGTGA. With V trimmed by 5 bases and J by 3 bases, 8 bases remained unmatched. CDR3 length: 15 amino acids. For the CDR3, the DNA is TGTGCCAGCAGCCAGACCCGGGGGGTAACAGATACGCAGTATTTT. It translates to CASSQTRGVTDTQYF.

The chain has TRBV19 and TRBJ1-6; 8 bases line up with TRBD1. CDR3 size: 18 residues. V shed 6 bases and J 1 base; nucleotides not matched to a gene: 11. Germline values: CDR1 LNHDA, CDR2 SQIVND (reference sequence). The CDR3 here is CASRRQGTQLSYNSPLHF. The CDR3 DNA reads as TGTGCCAGTAGGCGACAGGGGACCCAGCTTTCCTATAATTCACCCCTCCACTTT.

This clone was observed a single time. The rearrangement links TRBV30 to TRBJ1-2; D is perhaps TRBD1 (5 bases). The V and J ends lost 4 bases and 5 bases respectively, with 14 bases between them. CDR1 GTSNPN and CDR2 SVGIG come from the germline V gene (reference sequence). The CDR3 is made up of 13 amino acids. CDR3 region: CAWIQQRGYGYTF. For the CDR3, the DNA is TGTGCCTGGATCCAACAAAGGGGTTATGGCTACACCTTC.

This chain connects TRBV27 to TRBJ1-4; D is ambiguous. The germline gives CDR1 MNHEY, CDR2 SMNVEV (reference sequence). Trimming pared 4 bases from V and 0 bases from J, leaving 15 bases between. This CDR3 has 17 residues. The CDR3 DNA is TGTGCCAGCAGTTCCGGGTGGAGGACGGCAACTAATGAAAAACTGTTTTTT. Its protein product is CASSSGWRTATNEKLFF.

This clone was seen a handful of times. The chain employs TRBV6-5 and TRBJ2-7, with TRBD1 as a possible D gene (6 bases). The V and J ends lost 7 bases and 12 bases respectively, with 19 bases between them. Germline V gives CDR1 MNHEY, CDR2 SVGAGI. CDR3 length: 12 amino acids. DNA for the CDR3: TGTGCCAGCACCTCTTGGGGGCAGATCCGGTACTTC. It is translated as CASTSWGQIRYF.

This clone was detected only a few times. This chain links TRBV29-1 with TRBJ1-1; D is uncertain. CDR1 is SQVTM and CDR2 is ANQGSEA in the germline V gene. The V and J ends lost 6 bases and 5 bases respectively, with 7 bases between them. The CDR3 has 10 amino acids. The CDR3: CSVLLTEAFF. CDR3 nucleotide sequence: TGCAGCGTCTTATTAACTGAAGCTTTCTTT.

This chain connects TRBV28 to TRBJ1-2; no clear D. V was clipped by 3 bases and J by 3 bases, with 5 bases between them. CDR1 MDHEN and CDR2 SYDVKM come from the germline V gene. The CDR3 spans 12 residues. The DNA for the CDR3 is TGTGCCAGCAGTTTCTCAGACTATGGCTACACCTTC. Its translation: CASSFSDYGYTF.

This chain uses TRBV14 with TRBJ2-4; D perhaps matches TRBD2 (5 bases). The V and J ends lost 1 base and 0 bases respectively, with 7 bases between them. Germline V lookup: CDR1 SGHDN, CDR2 FVKESK. The CDR3 is 15 amino acids. CDR3 coding DNA: TGTGCCAGCAGCCAAGGGGAGATAGCCAAAAACATTCAGTACTTC. It codes for CASSQGEIAKNIQYF.

The chain links TRBV6-5 to TRBJ2-2; possibly TRBD1 for D (5 bases). Trimming shortened V by 8 bases and J by 3 bases, and 16 bases separated the two germline ends. The CDR3 totals 15 residues. Germline lookup yields CDR1 MNHEY and CDR2 SVGAGI. In nucleotides, the CDR3 is TGTGCCAGCTCTCGGCAGGGAAGGGACACCGGGGAGCTGTTTTTT. This encodes CASSRQGRDTGELFF.